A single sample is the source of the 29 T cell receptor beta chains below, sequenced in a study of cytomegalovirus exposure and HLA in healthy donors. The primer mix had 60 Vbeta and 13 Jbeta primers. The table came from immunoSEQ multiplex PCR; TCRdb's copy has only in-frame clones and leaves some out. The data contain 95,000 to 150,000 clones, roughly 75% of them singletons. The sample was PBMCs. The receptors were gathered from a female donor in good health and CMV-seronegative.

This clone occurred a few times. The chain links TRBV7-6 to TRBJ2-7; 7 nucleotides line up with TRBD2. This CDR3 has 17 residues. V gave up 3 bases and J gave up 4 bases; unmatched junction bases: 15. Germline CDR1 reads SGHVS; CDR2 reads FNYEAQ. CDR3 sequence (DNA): TGTGCCAGCAGCTTGTCCCCCCCGGCGGGGGACCGATACGAGCAGTACTTC. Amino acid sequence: CASSLSPPAGDRYEQYF. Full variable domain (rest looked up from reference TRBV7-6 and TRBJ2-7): GAGVSQSPRYKVTKRGQDVALRCDPISGHVSLYWYRQALGQGPEFLTYFNYEAQQDKSGLPNDRFSAERPEGSISTLTIQRTEQRDSAMYRCASSLSPPAGDRYEQYFGPGTRLTVT.

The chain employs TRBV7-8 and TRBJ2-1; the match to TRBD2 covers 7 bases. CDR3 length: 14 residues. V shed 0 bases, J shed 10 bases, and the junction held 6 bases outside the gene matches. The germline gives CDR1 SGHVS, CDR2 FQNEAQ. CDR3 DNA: TGTGCCAGCAGCTTAGCATTCGGCGGGAGCGAGCAGTTCTTC. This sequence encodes CASSLAFGGSEQFF.

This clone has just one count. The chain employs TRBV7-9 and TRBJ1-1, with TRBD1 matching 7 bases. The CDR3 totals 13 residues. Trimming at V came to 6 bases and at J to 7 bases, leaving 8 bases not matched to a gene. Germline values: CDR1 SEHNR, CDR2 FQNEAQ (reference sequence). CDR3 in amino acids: CASSRQGRGEAFF. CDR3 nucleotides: TGTGCCAGCAGTCGACAGGGTAGGGGTGAAGCTTTCTTT.

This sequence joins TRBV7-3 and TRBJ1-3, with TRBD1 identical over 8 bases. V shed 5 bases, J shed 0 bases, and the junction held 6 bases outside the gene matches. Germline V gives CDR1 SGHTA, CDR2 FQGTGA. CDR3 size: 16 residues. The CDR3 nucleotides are TGTGCCAGCAGCCCCGGGGACAGGTCCTCTGGAAACACCATATATTTT. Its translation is CASSPGDRSSGNTIYF.

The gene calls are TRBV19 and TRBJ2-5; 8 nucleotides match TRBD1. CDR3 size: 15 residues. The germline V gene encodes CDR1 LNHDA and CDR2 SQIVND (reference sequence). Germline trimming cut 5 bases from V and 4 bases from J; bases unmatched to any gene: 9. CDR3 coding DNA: TGTGCCAGTAGTGCCGCGACAGGGGTCGCAGAGACCCAGTACTTC. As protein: CASSAATGVAETQYF.

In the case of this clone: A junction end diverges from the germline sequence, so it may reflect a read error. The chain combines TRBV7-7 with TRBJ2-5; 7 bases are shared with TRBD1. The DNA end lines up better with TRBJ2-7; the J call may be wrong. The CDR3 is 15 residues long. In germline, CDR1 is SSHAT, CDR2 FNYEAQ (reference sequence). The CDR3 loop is CASSPGLGQTYEQYF. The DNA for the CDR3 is TGTGCTAGCAGCCCCGGCCTGGGACAGACTTACGAGCAGTACTTC.

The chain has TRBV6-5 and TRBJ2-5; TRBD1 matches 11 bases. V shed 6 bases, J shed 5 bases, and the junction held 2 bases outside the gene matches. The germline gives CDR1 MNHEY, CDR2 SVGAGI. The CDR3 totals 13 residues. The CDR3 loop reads CASRRTGGETQYF. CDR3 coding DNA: TGTGCCAGCAGGAGGACAGGGGGCGAGACCCAGTACTTC.

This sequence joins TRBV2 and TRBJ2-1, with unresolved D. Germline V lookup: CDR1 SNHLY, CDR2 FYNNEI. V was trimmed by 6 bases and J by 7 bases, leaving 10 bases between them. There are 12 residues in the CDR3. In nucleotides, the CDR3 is TGTGCCAGCAGGCTAGGTTTGAATGAGCAGTTCTTC. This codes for CASRLGLNEQFF. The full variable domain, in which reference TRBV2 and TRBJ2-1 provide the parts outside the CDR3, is EPEVTQTPSHQVTQMGQEVILRCVPISNHLYFYWYRQILGQKVEFLVSFYNNEISEKSEIFDDQFSVERPDGSNFTLKIRSTKLEDSAMYFCASRLGLNEQFFGPGTRLTVL.

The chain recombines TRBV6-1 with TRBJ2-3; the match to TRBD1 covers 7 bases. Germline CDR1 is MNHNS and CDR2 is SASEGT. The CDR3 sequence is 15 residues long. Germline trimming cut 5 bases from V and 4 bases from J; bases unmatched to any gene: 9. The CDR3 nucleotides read TGTGCCAGCAGTACCCCGGGACAGTATCCAGATACGCAGTATTTT. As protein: CASSTPGQYPDTQYF.

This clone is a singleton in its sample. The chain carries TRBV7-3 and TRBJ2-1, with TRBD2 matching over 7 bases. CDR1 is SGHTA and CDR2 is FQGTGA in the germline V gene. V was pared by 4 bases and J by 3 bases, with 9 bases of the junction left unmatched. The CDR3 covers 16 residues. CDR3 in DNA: TGTGCCAGCAGCTCCGGACCTAGCGGTAACTACAATGAGCAGTTCTTC. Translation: CASSSGPSGNYNEQFF.

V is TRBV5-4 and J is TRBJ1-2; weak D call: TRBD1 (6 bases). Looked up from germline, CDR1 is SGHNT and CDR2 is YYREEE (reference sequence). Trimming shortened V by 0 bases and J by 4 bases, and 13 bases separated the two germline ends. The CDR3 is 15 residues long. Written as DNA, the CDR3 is TGTGCCAGCAGCTTGGGGGGGGGCTGGCTCTATGGCTACACCTTC. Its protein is CASSLGGGWLYGYTF.

This CDR3 reads CASSVGARLAGDEQYF. In DNA, the CDR3 is TGTGCCAGCAGCGTAGGTGCTAGGCTAGCGGGGGACGAGCAGTACTTC. The chain has TRBV9 and TRBJ2-7; 10 bases align to TRBD2. This CDR3 is 16 amino acids long. V shed 0 bases and J 5 bases; nucleotides not matched to a gene: 8. Per germline, CDR1 SGDLS and CDR2 YYNGEE. Supplemented by reference TRBV9 and TRBJ2-7, the full variable domain reads DSGVTQTPKHLITATGQRVTLRCSPRSGDLSVYWYQQSLDQGLQFLIQYYNGEERAKGNILERFSAQQFPDLHSELNLSSLELGDSALYFCASSVGARLAGDEQYFGPGTRLTVT.

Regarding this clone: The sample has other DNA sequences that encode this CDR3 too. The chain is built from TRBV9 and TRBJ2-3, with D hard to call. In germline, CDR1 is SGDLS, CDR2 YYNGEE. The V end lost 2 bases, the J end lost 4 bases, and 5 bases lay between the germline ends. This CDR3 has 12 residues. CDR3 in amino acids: CASSVSADTQYF. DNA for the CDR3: TGTGCCAGCAGCGTTTCAGCAGATACGCAGTATTTT.

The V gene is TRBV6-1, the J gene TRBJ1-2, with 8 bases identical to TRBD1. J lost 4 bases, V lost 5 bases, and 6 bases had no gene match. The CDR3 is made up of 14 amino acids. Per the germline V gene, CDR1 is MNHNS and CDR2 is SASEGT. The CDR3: CASSRGQGFYGYTF. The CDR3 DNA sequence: TGTGCCAGCAGTAGAGGACAGGGCTTCTATGGCTACACCTTC.

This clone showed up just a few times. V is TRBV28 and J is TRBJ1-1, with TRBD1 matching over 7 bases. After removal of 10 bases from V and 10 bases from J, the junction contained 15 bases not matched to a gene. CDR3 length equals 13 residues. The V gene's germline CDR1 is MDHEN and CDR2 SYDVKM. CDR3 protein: CAILSTGASVAFF. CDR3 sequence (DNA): TGTGCCATCCTATCCACAGGGGCCTCAGTAGCTTTCTTT.

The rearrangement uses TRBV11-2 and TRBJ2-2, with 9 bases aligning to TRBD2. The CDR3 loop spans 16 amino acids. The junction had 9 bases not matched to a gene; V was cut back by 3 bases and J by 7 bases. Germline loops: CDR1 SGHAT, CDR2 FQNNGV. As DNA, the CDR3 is TGTGCCAGCAGCTTCATAAGCGGGAGGCATGACGGGGAGCTGTTTTTT. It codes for CASSFISGRHDGELFF.

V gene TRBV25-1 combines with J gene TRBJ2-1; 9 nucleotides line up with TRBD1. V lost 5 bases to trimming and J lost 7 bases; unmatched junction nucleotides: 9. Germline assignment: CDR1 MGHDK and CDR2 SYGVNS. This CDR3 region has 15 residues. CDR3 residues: CASSNPGQGINEQFF. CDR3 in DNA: TGTGCCAGCAGTAATCCGGGACAGGGCATAAATGAGCAGTTCTTC. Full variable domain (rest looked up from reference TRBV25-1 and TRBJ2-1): EADIYQTPRYLVIGTGKKITLECSQTMGHDKMYWYQQDPGMELHLIHYSYGVNSTEKGDLSSESTVSRIRTEHFPLTLESARPSHTSQYLCASSNPGQGINEQFFGPGTRLTVL.

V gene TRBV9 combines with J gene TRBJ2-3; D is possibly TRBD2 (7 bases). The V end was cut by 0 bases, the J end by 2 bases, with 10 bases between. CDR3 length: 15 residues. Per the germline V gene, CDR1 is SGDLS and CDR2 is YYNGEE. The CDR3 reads CASSVEGGVTDTQYF. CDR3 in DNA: TGTGCCAGCAGCGTAGAGGGGGGGGTCACAGATACGCAGTATTTT.

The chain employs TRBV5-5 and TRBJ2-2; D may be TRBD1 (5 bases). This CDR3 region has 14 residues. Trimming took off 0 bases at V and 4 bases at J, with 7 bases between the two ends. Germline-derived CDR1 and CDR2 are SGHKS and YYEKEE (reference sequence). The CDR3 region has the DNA TGTGCCAGCAGCTTGGGACAGCTCACCGGGGAGCTGTTTTTT. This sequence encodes CASSLGQLTGELFF.

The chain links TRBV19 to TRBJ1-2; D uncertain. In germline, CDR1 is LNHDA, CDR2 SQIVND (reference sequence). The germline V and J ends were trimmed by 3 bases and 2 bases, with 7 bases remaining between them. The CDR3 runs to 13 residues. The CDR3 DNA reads TGTGCCAGTAGTATCGAGATAAACTATGGCTACACCTTC. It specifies CASSIEINYGYTF.

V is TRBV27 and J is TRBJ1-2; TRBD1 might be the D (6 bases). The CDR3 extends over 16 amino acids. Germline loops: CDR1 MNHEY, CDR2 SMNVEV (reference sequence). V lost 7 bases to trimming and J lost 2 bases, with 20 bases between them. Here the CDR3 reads CASTTPMRDRNYGYTF. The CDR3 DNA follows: TGTGCCAGCACCACACCCATGAGAGACAGGAACTATGGCTACACCTTC.

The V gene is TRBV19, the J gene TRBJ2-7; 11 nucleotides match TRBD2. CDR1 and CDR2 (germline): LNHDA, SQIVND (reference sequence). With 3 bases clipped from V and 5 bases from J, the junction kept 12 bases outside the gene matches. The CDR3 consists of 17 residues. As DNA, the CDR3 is TGTGCCAGTAGTATGAGTCCCACTAGCGGGAGTCTCAACGAGCAGTACTTC. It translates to CASSMSPTSGSLNEQYF.

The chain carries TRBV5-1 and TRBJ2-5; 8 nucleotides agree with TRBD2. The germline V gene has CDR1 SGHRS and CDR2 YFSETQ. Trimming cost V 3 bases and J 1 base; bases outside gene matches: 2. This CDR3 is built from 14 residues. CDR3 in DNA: TGCGCCAGCAGCTATCTAGCGGGCCAAGAGACCCAGTACTTC. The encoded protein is CASSYLAGQETQYF.

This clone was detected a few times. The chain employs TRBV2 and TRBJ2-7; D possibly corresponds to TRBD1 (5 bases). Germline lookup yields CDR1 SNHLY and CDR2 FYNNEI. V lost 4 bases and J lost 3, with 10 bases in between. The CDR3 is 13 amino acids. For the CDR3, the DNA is TGTGCCAGCAGTGCTAGACAGTACTACGAGCAGTACTTC. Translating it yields CASSARQYYEQYF.

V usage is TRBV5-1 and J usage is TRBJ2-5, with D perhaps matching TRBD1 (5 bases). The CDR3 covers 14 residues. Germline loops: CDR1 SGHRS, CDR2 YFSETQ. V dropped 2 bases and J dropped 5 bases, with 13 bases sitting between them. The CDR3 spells CASSFIRAGETQYF. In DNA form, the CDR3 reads TGCGCCAGCAGCTTTATCAGGGCTGGGGAGACCCAGTACTTC.

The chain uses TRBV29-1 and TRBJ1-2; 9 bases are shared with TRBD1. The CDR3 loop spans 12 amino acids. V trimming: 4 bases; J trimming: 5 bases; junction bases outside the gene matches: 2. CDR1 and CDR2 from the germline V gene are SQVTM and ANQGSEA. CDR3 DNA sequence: TGCAGCGTTGTGGACAGGGGATATGGCTACACCTTC. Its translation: CSVVDRGYGYTF.

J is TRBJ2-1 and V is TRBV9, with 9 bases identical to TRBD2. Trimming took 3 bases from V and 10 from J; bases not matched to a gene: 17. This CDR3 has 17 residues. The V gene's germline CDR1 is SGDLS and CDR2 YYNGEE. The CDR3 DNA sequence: TGTGCCAGCAGCGCCATTAGCGGGGGTACACAATTTGGAGAGCAGTTCTTC. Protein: CASSAISGGTQFGEQFF.

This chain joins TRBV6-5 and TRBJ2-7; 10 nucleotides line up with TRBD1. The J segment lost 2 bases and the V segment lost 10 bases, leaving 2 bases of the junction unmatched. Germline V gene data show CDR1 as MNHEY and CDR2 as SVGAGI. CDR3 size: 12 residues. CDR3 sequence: CATGTGAYEQYF. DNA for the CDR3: TGTGCCACCGGGACAGGGGCCTACGAGCAGTACTTC.

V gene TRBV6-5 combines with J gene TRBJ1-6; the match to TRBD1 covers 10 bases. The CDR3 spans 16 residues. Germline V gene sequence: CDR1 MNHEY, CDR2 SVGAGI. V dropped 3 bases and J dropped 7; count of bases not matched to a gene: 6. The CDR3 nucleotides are TGTGCCAGCAGTTATTCGGGACAGGGGACCAATTCACCCCTCCACTTT. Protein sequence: CASSYSGQGTNSPLHF.